This T cell receptor (beta chain) was found in a study of human T cells and chemical hapten exposure. Study information: Upper-back patches of 0.01% DPC were read at 6 days. Study-level points and caveats: The formation of large CDR3 similarity clusters by expanded TCRs significantly exceeded that of controls. The study found that PT1 expanded TCR counts correlated positively with patch test score.

Time point given: patch test 2, 6 weeks after DPC sensitization. The treatment is: therapeutic diphenylcyclopropenone sensitization with weekly scalp DPC. As to this clonotype: The target antigen is unknown.

V lost 1 base to trimming and J lost 3 bases, with 8 bases between them. The CDR3 extends over 13 amino acids. The germline V gene has CDR1 SGHRS and CDR2 YFSETQ. Individual cDNA molecules had unique molecular identifiers attached to them by the library. Using its own MiXCR run on the RACE reads, TCRdb lists one record per CDR3 protein. There are some 88,000 distinct CDR3 sequences in the sample; approximately 10% occur only once, and 2.2% lies in the top ten. The input for sequencing was whole blood, taken in connection with sensitization to the hapten diphenylcyclopropenone (DPC). V usage is TRBV5-1 and J usage is TRBJ2-7; D unclear. This clonotype was sampled from a middle-aged man with alopecia areata. Some clones in this sample may be carry-over from other donors' samples. The CDR3, as DNA: TGCGCCAGCAGCTTGCTTGGGGACTACGAGCAGTACTTC. Amino acid sequence: CASSLLGDYEQYF.